What follows are 30 T cell receptor beta chains derived from one specimen sequenced in a study of early T cells in non-severe SARS-CoV-2 infection. One entry per CDR3 protein, called by TCRdb with MiXCR from the 5' RACE reads. This table holds approximately 56,000 distinct CDR3 sequences, 9.5% to 11% found once. Sequences were obtained from whole blood. The receptors originated from an adult who was a healthcare worker with PCR-confirmed SARS-CoV-2 infection or an uninfected control (not recorded which).

This clonotype showed up just a few times. The chain recombines TRBV7-2 with TRBJ1-1, with unresolved D. V lost 4 bases, J lost 2 bases, and 14 bases lay in between. Germline loops: CDR1 SGHTA, CDR2 FQGNSA. The CDR3 covers 15 residues. DNA of the CDR3: TGTGCCAGCAGCTCCTTCTCCGGCCCCAACACTGAAGCTTTCTTT. The encoded protein is CASSSFSGPNTEAFF.

V usage is TRBV5-1 and J usage is TRBJ2-1; TRBD1 is a possible D gene (5 bases). The CDR3 consists of 16 residues. Germline assignment: CDR1 SGHRS and CDR2 YFSETQ. Trimming took 0 bases from V and 10 from J, leaving 20 bases between them. DNA of the CDR3: TGCGCCAGCAGCTTGGAAGGGGCTTACTCCAACTACGAGCAGTTCTTC. Its translation: CASSLEGAYSNYEQFF. Variable domain in full (rest from reference TRBV5-1 and TRBJ2-1): KAGVTQTPRYLIKTRGQQVTLSCSPISGHRSVSWYQQTPGQGLQFLFEYFSETQRNKGNFPGRFSGRQFSNSRSEMNVSTLELGDSALYLCASSLEGAYSNYEQFFGPGTRLTVL.

The chain recombines TRBV6-6 with TRBJ2-7, with unresolved D. Trimming took 0 bases from V and 9 from J, leaving 9 bases between them. The CDR3 covers 12 residues. In germline, CDR1 is MNHNY, CDR2 SVGAGI (reference sequence). The CDR3, as DNA: TGTGCCAGCAGTTACTCTACAGACGGGCAGTACTTC. Translation gives CASSYSTDGQYF.

The table lists this clonotype with a few counts. The J gene is TRBJ2-5, the V gene TRBV6-2 or TRBV6-3, with 8 bases lining up with TRBD2. The length of the CDR3 is 16 residues. The V segment lost 6 bases and the J segment 5 bases; nucleotides outside the gene matches: 14. Per germline, CDR1 MNHEY and CDR2 SVGEGT. The CDR3 coding sequence is TGTGCCAGCAGAACTTTTGGCGGGAGGCCGTTGGAGACCCAGTACTTC. This encodes CASRTFGGRPLETQYF.

This clonotype has at least ten counts. The CDR3 bases are TGCGCCAGCAGCCAAGATTTTCCTCCCAGGGATGAAAAACTGTTTTTT. Encoded protein: CASSQDFPPRDEKLFF. The J gene is TRBJ1-4, the V gene TRBV4-3; perhaps TRBD1 as D (5 bases). This CDR3 contains 16 residues. The germline CDR1 and CDR2 sequences are LGHNA and YSLEER. Trimming pared 0 bases from V and 6 bases from J, leaving 14 bases between.

The V gene is TRBV24-1, the J gene TRBJ2-1; 9 bases map to TRBD1. Germline-derived CDR1 and CDR2 are KGHDR and SFDVKD. After removal of 8 bases from V and 8 bases from J, the junction contained 9 bases not matched to a gene. The CDR3 runs to 14 residues. CDR3 amino acids: CATTGTGNSDEQFF. The CDR3 DNA reads as TGTGCCACCACCGGGACAGGGAATTCCGATGAGCAGTTCTTC.

This clonotype has a handful of counts. The chain uses TRBV12-3 or TRBV12-4 and TRBJ2-3; D assignment may be TRBD1 or TRBD2 (6 bases each). The CDR3 sequence is 15 residues long. V was trimmed by 0 bases and J by 4 bases, leaving 11 bases between them. The CDR3 loop is CASSLAGGVSDTQYF. The CDR3 DNA reads TGTGCCAGCAGTTTAGCGGGGGGCGTGTCAGATACGCAGTATTTT.

In this sample, this clonotype turned up a few times. The chain uses TRBV10-2 and TRBJ2-1; possibly TRBD2 for D (6 bases). The CDR3 covers 14 residues. The V end lost 6 bases, the J end lost 3 bases, and 12 bases lay between the germline ends. Germline CDR1 reads WSHSY; CDR2 reads SAAADI. Written as DNA, the CDR3 is TGCGCCAGCAGAGACACTAGCCGCTACAATGAGCAGTTCTTC. Encoded protein: CASRDTSRYNEQFF.

This clonotype was recorded many times. The chain has TRBV4-3 and TRBJ1-5, with D possibly being TRBD1 (5 bases). V lost 4 bases and J lost 7, with 11 bases in between. The CDR3 is 13 amino acids. Germline CDR1 and CDR2: LGHNA and YSLEER. Here the CDR3 DNA reads TGCGCCAGCAGCCCTGGGACGGGGCAGCCCCAGCATTTT. Translating gives CASSPGTGQPQHF.

CDR3 region: CASSGGSQLNTEAFF. The CDR3 nucleotides are TGTGCCAGCAGTGGGGGGAGCCAGCTGAACACTGAAGCTTTCTTT. The V call is TRBV2, the J call TRBJ1-1; perhaps TRBD1 as D (5 bases). CDR3 length: 15 amino acids. The V end was cut by 4 bases, the J end by 0 bases, with 12 bases between. The germline V gene encodes CDR1 SNHLY and CDR2 FYNNEI.

The sample holds many counts of this clonotype. J is TRBJ2-2 and V is TRBV3-1; perhaps TRBD2 as D (5 bases). CDR3 size: 14 residues. Trimming took 5 bases from V and 5 from J, leaving 12 bases between them. The germline V gene has CDR1 LGHDT and CDR2 YNNKEL (reference sequence). The CDR3 coding sequence is TGTGCCAGCAGCGAAAACAGCGGAACCGGGGAGCTGTTTTTT. Translation: CASSENSGTGELFF.

This chain uses TRBV13 with TRBJ2-3; 10 bases align to TRBD2. The CDR3 totals 15 residues. CDR1 and CDR2 (germline): PRHDT, FYEKMQ (reference sequence). J lost 2 bases, V lost 5 bases, and 4 bases had no gene match. DNA of the CDR3: TGTGCCAGCAGCATAGCGGGAGGACCCACAGATACGCAGTATTTT. It specifies CASSIAGGPTDTQYF.

Only a few counts were recorded for this clonotype. This sequence joins TRBV11-2 and TRBJ2-3, with D unresolved. Trimming removed 7 bases at V and 2 bases at J, with 10 bases between. This CDR3 is 13 amino acids long. CDR1 and CDR2 from the germline V gene are SGHAT and FQNNGV. The CDR3 sequence: CASNLHHTDTQYF. CDR3 DNA sequence: TGTGCCAGCAACCTCCATCACACAGATACGCAGTATTTT.

The chain carries TRBV5-1 and TRBJ2-1; D might be TRBD2 (6 bases). Trimming took 0 bases from V and 7 from J, leaving 11 bases between them. Germline values: CDR1 SGHRS, CDR2 YFSETQ. The CDR3 sequence is 14 residues long. In DNA form, the CDR3 reads TGCGCCAGCAGCTTGGGACTAGATTGGAATGAGCAGTTCTTC. Encoded protein: CASSLGLDWNEQFF.

The V call is TRBV20-1, the J call TRBJ2-7; 16 nucleotides line up with TRBD2. Germline V CDR1 and CDR2: DFQATT, SNEGSKA (reference sequence). V lost 6 bases and J lost 5; bases outside the gene matches: 10. The length of the CDR3 is 16 residues. CDR3: CSAGTSGRAVPDEQYF. CDR3 nucleotides: TGCAGTGCAGGGACTAGCGGGAGGGCAGTCCCGGACGAGCAGTACTTC.

This clonotype was counted many times. V gene TRBV7-9 combines with J gene TRBJ1-5; D might be TRBD1 (6 bases). V gave up 4 bases and J gave up 0 bases, with 10 bases separating them. Germline CDR1 SEHNR, CDR2 FQNEAQ (reference sequence). This CDR3 contains 15 residues. The CDR3 protein is CASSSQQGSNQPQHF. Here the CDR3 DNA reads TGTGCCAGCAGCTCCCAACAGGGTAGCAATCAGCCCCAGCATTTT.

This clonotype occurred many times. CDR3: CAISESGGHYNEQFF. Written as DNA, the CDR3 is TGTGCCATCAGTGAGAGCGGGGGACACTACAATGAGCAGTTCTTC. The chain employs TRBV10-3 and TRBJ2-1; 8 nucleotides line up with TRBD2. The CDR3 is 15 amino acids. Trimming at V came to 2 bases and at J to 3 bases, leaving 3 bases not matched to a gene. The germline V gene has CDR1 ENHRY and CDR2 SYGVKD.

This clonotype has a handful of counts. A junction boundary mismatches the germline segment, possibly from a read error. The chain links TRBV7-7 to TRBJ2-1; D is perhaps TRBD2 (5 bases). The length of the CDR3 is 16 residues. Germline assignment: CDR1 SSHAT and CDR2 FNYEAQ (reference sequence). The DNA for the CDR3 is TGTGCTAGCAGCTTAGGTCCAGGAGAGGGATACAATGAGCAGTTCTTC. Translated: CASSLGPGEGYNEQFF.

This clonotype showed up just a few times. Its ends do not fully match the called genes, so a read error is possible. The chain employs TRBV12-3 or TRBV12-4 and TRBJ2-2; 7 bases are a match to TRBD2. This CDR3 has 11 residues. As DNA, the CDR3 is TGTGCCAGCAGTCCCACGGGGGGGCTGTTTTTT. Its translation is CASSPTGGLFF.

This clonotype occurred a few times. The gene calls are TRBV28 and TRBJ2-2; D not resolved. Per the germline V gene, CDR1 is MDHEN and CDR2 is SYDVKM. Trimming shortened V by 6 bases and J by 6 bases, and 11 bases separated the two germline ends. The CDR3 loop spans 13 amino acids. The CDR3 bases are TGTGCCAGCAGGGGCCCAGGCGCCGGGGAGCTGTTTTTT. Amino acid sequence: CASRGPGAGELFF. The full variable domain, in which reference TRBV28 and TRBJ2-2 provide the parts outside the CDR3, is DVKVTQSSRYLVKRTGEKVFLECVQDMDHENMFWYRQDPGLGLRLIYFSYDVKMKEKGDIPEGYSVSREKKERFSLILESASTNQTSMYLCASRGPGAGELFFGEGSRLTVL.

This clonotype was detected only a few times. V and J are TRBV6-5 and TRBJ1-2; TRBD1 aligns across 7 bases. CDR1 and CDR2 (germline): MNHEY, SVGAGI. Trimming at V came to 6 bases and at J to 8 bases, leaving 15 bases not matched to a gene. This CDR3 region has 15 residues. CDR3: CASSQPTGLTRGYTF. The CDR3 DNA is TGTGCCAGCAGCCAACCGACAGGGTTAACCAGGGGCTACACCTTC.

The rearrangement uses TRBV6-4 and TRBJ2-3; weak D call: TRBD2 (7 bases). V lost 2 bases, J lost 4 bases, and 10 bases lay in between. Germline loops: CDR1 MRHNA, CDR2 SNTAGT. This CDR3 spans 14 amino acids. CDR3 region: CASSDGGGADTQYF. Written as DNA, the CDR3 is TGTGCCAGCAGTGACGGCGGGGGCGCAGATACGCAGTATTTT.

Ten or more counts support this clonotype. The V and J genes are TRBV2 and TRBJ2-6; 7 nucleotides agree with TRBD1. The CDR3 consists of 17 residues. CDR1 is SNHLY, CDR2 FYNNEI, per germline. The junction had 7 bases not matched to a gene; V was cut back by 4 bases and J by 1 base. The CDR3 here is CASSGRTGTSGANVLTF. The CDR3 DNA reads as TGTGCCAGCAGTGGGCGGACAGGAACGTCTGGGGCCAACGTCCTGACTTTC.

This clonotype was counted many times. J is TRBJ1-1 and V is TRBV7-2; D is undetermined. In germline, CDR1 is SGHTA, CDR2 FQGNSA. CDR3 length: 13 residues. Trimming took 5 bases from V and 1 from J, leaving 8 bases between them. This chain's CDR3 is CASSITTNTEAFF. The DNA of the CDR3 is TGTGCCAGCAGCATTACAACGAACACTGAAGCTTTCTTT.

V usage is TRBV7-2 and J usage is TRBJ2-3; no reliable D call. Trimming pared 1 base from V and 0 bases from J, leaving 8 bases between. CDR1 is SGHTA, CDR2 FQGNSA, per germline. The CDR3 runs 15 residues. CDR3: CASSLGYLSTDTQYF. For the CDR3, the DNA is TGTGCCAGCAGCTTAGGCTACCTAAGCACAGATACGCAGTATTTT.

By sample fraction, this clonotype is medium-sized. The CDR3 sequence: CASSPPYGDEQYF. In nucleotides, the CDR3 is TGTGCCAGCTCACCACCTTACGGCGACGAGCAGTACTTC. The J gene is TRBJ2-7, the V gene TRBV18; D not certain. This CDR3 has 13 residues. V lost 0 bases to trimming and J lost 5 bases, with 8 bases between them. Germline CDR1 KGHSH, CDR2 LQKENI.

This clonotype occurred many times. The rearrangement joins TRBV7-9 to TRBJ1-5; D gene ambiguous. With 5 bases removed from V and 3 bases from J, the gap between germline ends came to 11 bases. This CDR3 comprises 14 residues. CDR1 SEHNR and CDR2 FQNEAQ come from the germline V gene (reference sequence). The CDR3 region has the DNA TGTGCCAGCAGCAACTCCGGGGACAATCAGCCCCAGCATTTT. As protein: CASSNSGDNQPQHF.

The chain couples TRBV6-5 to TRBJ2-7; no definite D call. V lost 5 bases and J 2 bases, leaving 13 bases between the germline ends. CDR3 length: 14 residues. Germline V lookup: CDR1 MNHEY, CDR2 SVGAGI. CDR3 bases: TGTGCCAGCAGTGTGGCAAGCTGGCCCTACGAGCAGTACTTC. This encodes CASSVASWPYEQYF.

In regard to this clonotype: A read error may be the cause here, since a much bigger clone is one base away. The final CDR3 position lacks the conserved phenylalanine or tryptophan, pointing to a likely read error. V is TRBV6-5 and J is TRBJ2-6; TRBD2 is a possible D gene (6 bases). The V end was cut by 6 bases, the J end by 4 bases, with 13 bases between. Germline CDR1 and CDR2: MNHEY and SVGAGI. The CDR3 has 15 residues. This chain's CDR3 is CASSRTEGGANVLTY. DNA for the CDR3: TGTGCCAGCAGCCGCACGGAGGGAGGGGCCAACGTCCTGACTTAC.

This clonotype was seen ten or more times. The V and J genes are TRBV6-2 or TRBV6-3 and TRBJ1-1; no clear D gene. Between the trimmed V and J ends, which lost 5 bases and 0 bases, there was a span of 13 bases. The CDR3 sequence is 15 residues long. From germline, CDR1 is MNHEY and CDR2 SVGEGT. The CDR3 loop reads CASSPRRNMNTEAFF. CDR3 in DNA: TGTGCCAGCAGTCCCCGCCGAAATATGAACACTGAAGCTTTCTTT.